This entry lists 20 T cell receptor beta chains sequenced from one sample in a study of blood T cell repertoires in COVID-19. TCRdb's table, derived via immunoSEQ multiplex PCR, lists solely in-frame clones and lacks some. The sample consists of approximately 260,000 clones, under 90% of them appearing once. Sequenced: PBMCs or T cells enriched from blood (not recorded which). The receptors shown here come from a man under 40 with acute COVID-19.

The chain joins TRBV7-3 to TRBJ2-2; no definite D call. There are 12 residues in the CDR3. V was cut by 6 bases and J by 4 bases, with 6 bases left in between. Germline CDR1 and CDR2: SGHTA and FQGTGA. CDR3 sequence (DNA): TGTGCCAGCAGGAAGAGCACCGGGGAGCTGTTTTTT. This codes for CASRKSTGELFF.

The chain links TRBV24-1 to TRBJ1-1; D possibly corresponds to TRBD1 (6 bases). Trimming removed 4 bases from V and 8 bases from J, with 10 bases in between. Looked up from germline, CDR1 is KGHDR and CDR2 is SFDVKD. The CDR3 has 12 amino acids. The CDR3 sequence: CATSDPTGEAFF. The CDR3 DNA reads TGTGCCACCAGTGACCCTACAGGGGAAGCTTTCTTT.

For the CDR3, the DNA is TGTGCCAGCAGCTTGGACACAGGTACAGATACGCAGTATTTT. Translation: CASSLDTGTDTQYF. The J gene is TRBJ2-3, the V gene TRBV5-4; D might be TRBD1 (5 bases). Germline CDR1 SGHNT, CDR2 YYREEE (reference sequence). The V end lost 0 bases, the J end lost 3 bases, and 8 bases lay between the germline ends. CDR3 length: 14 residues.

On this clone: A junction end diverges from the germline sequence, so it may reflect a read error. This chain joins TRBV5-1 and TRBJ2-3; a weak D match, TRBD1 (6 bases). The CDR3 sequence is 14 residues long. Per the germline V gene, CDR1 is SGHRS and CDR2 is YFSETQ. The CDR3 is CASRLQGSGDTQYF. CDR3 nucleotides: TGTGCCAGCAGGCTACAGGGTTCGGGAGATACGCAGTATTTT.

This chain joins TRBV28 and TRBJ2-4, with 10 bases lining up with TRBD2. CDR1 is MDHEN, CDR2 SYDVKM, per germline. V lost 5 bases and J lost 3; bases outside the gene matches: 4. This CDR3 is built from 15 residues. In DNA form, the CDR3 reads TGTGCCAGCAGTCCCCTAGCGGGAGACAAAAACATTCAGTACTTC. It codes for CASSPLAGDKNIQYF.

J is TRBJ1-1 and V is TRBV7-9; 10 nucleotides align to TRBD1. Germline assignment: CDR1 SEHNR and CDR2 FQNEAQ (reference sequence). CDR3 size: 14 residues. Trimming took 6 bases from V and 5 from J; bases not matched to a gene: 6. The CDR3 reads CASRVTGGMTEAFF. Written as DNA, the CDR3 is TGTGCCAGCAGGGTGACAGGGGGCATGACTGAAGCTTTCTTT.

This chain joins TRBV11-2 and TRBJ1-6; 9 bases are a match to TRBD1. CDR3 size: 17 residues. Trimming took 4 bases from V and 7 from J; bases not matched to a gene: 11. Germline V gene sequence: CDR1 SGHAT, CDR2 FQNNGV. For the CDR3, the DNA is TGTGCCAGCAGCTCGAAAACCGGACAGGGGAGCAATTCACCCCTCCACTTT. It encodes CASSSKTGQGSNSPLHF.

This sequence joins TRBV19 and TRBJ1-5; D unclear. Germline V gene sequence: CDR1 LNHDA, CDR2 SQIVND (reference sequence). Between the trimmed V and J ends, which lost 3 bases and 2 bases, there was a span of 11 bases. CDR3 length equals 15 residues. The DNA for the CDR3 is TGTGCCAGTAGTATCCTATCAACGGGCAATCAGCCCCAGCATTTT. Protein sequence: CASSILSTGNQPQHF. The variable domain in full, completed from reference TRBV19 and TRBJ1-5, reads DGGITQSPKYLFRKEGQNVTLSCEQNLNHDAMYWYRQDPGQGLRLIYYSQIVNDFQKGDIAEGYSVSREKKESFPLTVTSAQKNPTAFYLCASSILSTGNQPQHFGDGTRLSIL.

The rearrangement links TRBV19 to TRBJ1-1; tentatively, D is TRBD1 (6 bases). Germline CDR1 reads LNHDA; CDR2 reads SQIVND (reference sequence). The CDR3 consists of 16 residues. Trimming took 5 bases from V and 5 from J, leaving 21 bases between them. CDR3 coding DNA: TGTGCCAGTAGTCCGCGGGCCCGGGGGGCAGGGACTGAAGCTTTCTTT. This encodes CASSPRARGAGTEAFF.

This chain joins TRBV28 and TRBJ1-6; no clear D. Germline values: CDR1 MDHEN, CDR2 SYDVKM. V was clipped by 10 bases and J by 4 bases, with 14 bases between them. This CDR3 comprises 14 residues. The CDR3 region is CATTRGEYNSPLHF. CDR3 nucleotide sequence: TGTGCCACCACAAGAGGAGAGTATAATTCACCCCTCCACTTT.

This chain uses TRBV9 with TRBJ2-1; a weak D match, TRBD2 (6 bases). The CDR3 loop spans 14 amino acids. The germline CDR1 and CDR2 sequences are SGDLS and YYNGEE. Trimming removed 3 bases from V and 8 bases from J, with 15 bases in between. In DNA, the CDR3 is TGTGCCAGCAGCGGGACTACTAGTAACCATGAGCAGTTCTTC. It translates to CASSGTTSNHEQFF.

The chain employs TRBV30 and TRBJ1-3; weak D call: TRBD1 (5 bases). Germline CDR1 is GTSNPN and CDR2 is SVGIG (reference sequence). This CDR3 contains 13 residues. Trimming removed 1 base from V and 2 bases from J, with 6 bases in between. The CDR3 here is CAWSEGAGNTIYF. The DNA of the CDR3 is TGTGCCTGGAGTGAAGGGGCTGGAAACACCATATATTTT.

The chain joins TRBV28 to TRBJ1-2; D perhaps matches TRBD1 (5 bases). Germline-derived CDR1 and CDR2 are MDHEN and SYDVKM. Trimming shortened V by 4 bases and J by 4 bases, and 13 bases separated the two germline ends. CDR3 length: 14 residues. Written as DNA, the CDR3 is TGTGCCAGCAGTTCCCCAGCAGGGTCCTATGGCTACACCTTC. Protein: CASSSPAGSYGYTF.

Points on this clone: This sample also contains other DNA sequences that code for the same CDR3. CDR3 in DNA: TGCGCCAGCAGTGCCGGGAATCAGCCCCAGCATTTT. Protein sequence: CASSAGNQPQHF. The chain recombines TRBV10-2 with TRBJ1-5; no definite D call. Germline V gives CDR1 WSHSY, CDR2 SAAADI. This CDR3 spans 12 amino acids. Trimming pared 4 bases from V and 4 bases from J, leaving 5 bases between.

This chain uses TRBV6-5 with TRBJ1-2; 9 nucleotides match TRBD1. CDR3 length: 12 residues. Germline V gene sequence: CDR1 MNHEY, CDR2 SVGAGI. The ends lost 6 bases at V and 8 bases at J; junction bases unmatched: 4. CDR3 sequence: CASSRDREGYTF. CDR3 in DNA: TGTGCCAGCAGCCGGGACAGGGAAGGCTACACCTTC.

The rearrangement uses TRBV4-2 and TRBJ1-2, with D possibly matching TRBD1 (6 bases). V gave up 5 bases and J gave up 0 bases, with 13 bases separating them. Germline CDR1 reads LGHNA; CDR2 reads YNFKEQ. The CDR3 runs 15 residues. CDR3 bases: TGTGCCAGCAGCTACGGGACACCAGCTAACTATGGCTACACCTTC. Translation: CASSYGTPANYGYTF.

The V call is TRBV7-9, the J call TRBJ1-4, with D unresolved. Germline CDR1 and CDR2: SEHNR and FQNEAQ (reference sequence). V was clipped by 5 bases and J by 5 bases, with 12 bases between them. The CDR3 sequence is 14 residues long. The CDR3: CASSPSPGNEKLFF. The DNA of the CDR3 is TGTGCCAGCAGCCCCAGCCCGGGAAATGAAAAACTGTTTTTT. The full variable domain, its missing parts supplied by reference TRBV7-9 and TRBJ1-4, is DTGVSQNPRHKITKRGQNVTFRCDPISEHNRLYWYRQTLGQGPEFLTYFQNEAQLEKSRLLSDRFSAERPKGSFSTLEIQRTEQGDSAMYLCASSPSPGNEKLFFGSGTQLSVL.

The chain combines TRBV3-1 (or the pseudogene TRBV3-2) with TRBJ2-1; 12 nucleotides line up with TRBD2. Germline assignment: CDR1 LGHDT and CDR2 YNNKEL (reference sequence). The CDR3 loop spans 19 amino acids. Losses at the gene ends were 5 bases for V and 0 bases for J; bases not matched to a gene: 11. CDR3 residues: CASSSTGLAGPSSYNEQFF. CDR3 nucleotide sequence: TGTGCCAGCAGCTCCACGGGACTAGCGGGCCCGAGCTCCTACAATGAGCAGTTCTTC.

This chain links TRBV25-1 with TRBJ2-1; 11 positions agree with TRBD1. The CDR3 contains 17 residues. Germline CDR1 MGHDK, CDR2 SYGVNS. The trim removed 6 bases at V and 6 bases at J, leaving 13 bases unmatched. The chain's CDR3 is CASSVPGQGDPGNEQFF. CDR3 DNA sequence: TGTGCCAGCAGCGTACCGGGACAGGGGGACCCGGGCAATGAGCAGTTCTTC.

The V and J genes are TRBV7-9 and TRBJ1-4, with D perhaps matching TRBD1 (5 bases). Trimming took off 5 bases at V and 0 bases at J, with 10 bases between the two ends. Germline V gene sequence: CDR1 SEHNR, CDR2 FQNEAQ (reference sequence). This CDR3 spans 15 amino acids. The CDR3 loop reads CASSRQISTNEKLFF. The CDR3 DNA is TGTGCCAGCAGCCGACAGATTTCAACTAATGAAAAACTGTTTTTT.